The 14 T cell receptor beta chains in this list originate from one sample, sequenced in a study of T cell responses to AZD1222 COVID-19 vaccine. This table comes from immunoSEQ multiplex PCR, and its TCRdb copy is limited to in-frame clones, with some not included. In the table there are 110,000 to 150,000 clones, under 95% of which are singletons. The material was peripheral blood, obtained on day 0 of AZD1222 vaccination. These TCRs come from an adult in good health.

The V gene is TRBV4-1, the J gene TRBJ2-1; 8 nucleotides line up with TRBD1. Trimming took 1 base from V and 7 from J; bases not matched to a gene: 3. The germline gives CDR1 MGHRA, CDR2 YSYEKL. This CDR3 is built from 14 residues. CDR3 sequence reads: CASSQGDRINEQFF. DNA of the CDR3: TGCGCCAGCAGCCAAGGGGACAGGATTAATGAGCAGTTCTTC.

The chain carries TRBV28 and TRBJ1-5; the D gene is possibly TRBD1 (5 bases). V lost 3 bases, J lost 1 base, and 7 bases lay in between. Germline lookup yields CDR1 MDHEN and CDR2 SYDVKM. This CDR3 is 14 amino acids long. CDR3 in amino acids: CASSFPGSNQPQHF. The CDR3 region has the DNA TGTGCCAGCAGTTTTCCAGGGAGCAATCAGCCCCAGCATTTT. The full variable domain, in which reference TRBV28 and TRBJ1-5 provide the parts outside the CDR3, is DVKVTQSSRYLVKRTGEKVFLECVQDMDHENMFWYRQDPGLGLRLIYFSYDVKMKEKGDIPEGYSVSREKKERFSLILESASTNQTSMYLCASSFPGSNQPQHFGDGTRLSIL.

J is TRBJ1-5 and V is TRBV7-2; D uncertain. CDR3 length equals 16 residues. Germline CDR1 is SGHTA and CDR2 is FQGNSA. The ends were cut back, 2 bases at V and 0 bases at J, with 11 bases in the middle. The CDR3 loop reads CASSLFPGSSNQPQHF. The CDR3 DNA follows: TGTGCCAGCAGCTTATTTCCGGGAAGTAGCAATCAGCCCCAGCATTTT.

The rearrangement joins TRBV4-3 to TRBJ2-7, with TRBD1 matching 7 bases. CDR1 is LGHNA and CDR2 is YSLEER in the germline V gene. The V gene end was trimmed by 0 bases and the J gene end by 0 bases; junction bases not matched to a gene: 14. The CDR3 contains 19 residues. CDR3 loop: CASSQDSPVGTVVSYEQYF. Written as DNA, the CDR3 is TGCGCCAGCAGCCAAGATAGCCCCGTGGGGACAGTCGTCTCCTACGAGCAGTACTTC.

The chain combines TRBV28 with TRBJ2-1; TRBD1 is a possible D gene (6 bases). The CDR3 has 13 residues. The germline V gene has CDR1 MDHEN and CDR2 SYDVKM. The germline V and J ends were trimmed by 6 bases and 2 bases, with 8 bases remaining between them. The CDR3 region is CASSRTAYNEQFF. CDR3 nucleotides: TGTGCCAGCAGCCGGACAGCCTACAATGAGCAGTTCTTC.

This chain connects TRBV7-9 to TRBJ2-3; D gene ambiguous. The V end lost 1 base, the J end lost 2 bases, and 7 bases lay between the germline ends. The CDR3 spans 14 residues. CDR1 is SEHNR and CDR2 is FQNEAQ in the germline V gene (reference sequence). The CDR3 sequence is CASSLGPYTDTQYF. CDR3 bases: TGTGCCAGCAGCTTAGGGCCCTACACAGATACGCAGTATTTT.

For the CDR3, the DNA is TGCGCCAGCAGCCGAATACAGGGGGATGCTGAAGCTTTCTTT. This sequence encodes CASSRIQGDAEAFF. This chain connects TRBV5-1 to TRBJ1-1; 8 positions match TRBD1. The V and J ends lost 4 bases and 6 bases, in that order; junction bases with no gene match: 8. The CDR3 has 14 amino acids. Germline assignment: CDR1 SGHRS and CDR2 YFSETQ.

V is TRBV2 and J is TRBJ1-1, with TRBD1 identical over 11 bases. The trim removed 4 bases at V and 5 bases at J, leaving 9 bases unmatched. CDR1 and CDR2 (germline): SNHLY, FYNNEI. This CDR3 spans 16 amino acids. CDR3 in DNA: TGTGCCAGCAGTGCCTCCGGGACAGGGGGGTGGACTGAAGCTTTCTTT. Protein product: CASSASGTGGWTEAFF.

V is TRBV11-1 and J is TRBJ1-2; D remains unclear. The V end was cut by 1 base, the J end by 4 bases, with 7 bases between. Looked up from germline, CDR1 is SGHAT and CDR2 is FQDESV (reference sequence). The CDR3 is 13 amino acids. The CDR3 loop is CASSLGQSYGYTF. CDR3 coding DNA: TGTGCCAGCAGCTTAGGGCAGAGCTATGGCTACACCTTC.

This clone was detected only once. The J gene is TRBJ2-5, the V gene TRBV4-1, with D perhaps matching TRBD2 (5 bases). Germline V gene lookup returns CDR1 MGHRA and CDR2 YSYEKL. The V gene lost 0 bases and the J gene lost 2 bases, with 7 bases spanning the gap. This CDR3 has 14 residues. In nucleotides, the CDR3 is TGCGCCAGCAGCCAAGAGCCGGGGCAAGAGACCCAGTACTTC. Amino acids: CASSQEPGQETQYF.

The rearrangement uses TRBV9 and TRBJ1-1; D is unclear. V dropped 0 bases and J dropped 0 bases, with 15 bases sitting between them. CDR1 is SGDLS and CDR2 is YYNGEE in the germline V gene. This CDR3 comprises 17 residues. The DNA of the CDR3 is TGTGCCAGCAGCGTAGATGTCGGGTTTGAGTTGAACACTGAAGCTTTCTTT. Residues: CASSVDVGFELNTEAFF.

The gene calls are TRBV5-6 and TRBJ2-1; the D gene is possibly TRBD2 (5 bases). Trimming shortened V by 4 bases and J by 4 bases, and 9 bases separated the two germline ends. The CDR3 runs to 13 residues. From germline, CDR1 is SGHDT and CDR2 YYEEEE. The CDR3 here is CASSNPGYNEQFF. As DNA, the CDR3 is TGTGCCAGCAGCAACCCGGGATACAATGAGCAGTTCTTC.

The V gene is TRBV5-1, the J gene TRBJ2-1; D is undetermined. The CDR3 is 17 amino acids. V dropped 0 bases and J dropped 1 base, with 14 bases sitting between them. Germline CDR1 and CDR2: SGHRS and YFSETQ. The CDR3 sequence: CASSLALLSISYNEQFF. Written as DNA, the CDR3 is TGCGCCAGCAGCTTGGCCCTACTGAGCATATCCTACAATGAGCAGTTCTTC.

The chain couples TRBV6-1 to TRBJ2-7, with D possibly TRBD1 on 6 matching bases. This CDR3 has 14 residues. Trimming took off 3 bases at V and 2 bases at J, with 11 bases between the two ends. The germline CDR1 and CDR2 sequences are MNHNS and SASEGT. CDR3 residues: CASSDPAGAYEQYF. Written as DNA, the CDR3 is TGTGCCAGCAGTGATCCCGCAGGGGCCTACGAGCAGTACTTC.